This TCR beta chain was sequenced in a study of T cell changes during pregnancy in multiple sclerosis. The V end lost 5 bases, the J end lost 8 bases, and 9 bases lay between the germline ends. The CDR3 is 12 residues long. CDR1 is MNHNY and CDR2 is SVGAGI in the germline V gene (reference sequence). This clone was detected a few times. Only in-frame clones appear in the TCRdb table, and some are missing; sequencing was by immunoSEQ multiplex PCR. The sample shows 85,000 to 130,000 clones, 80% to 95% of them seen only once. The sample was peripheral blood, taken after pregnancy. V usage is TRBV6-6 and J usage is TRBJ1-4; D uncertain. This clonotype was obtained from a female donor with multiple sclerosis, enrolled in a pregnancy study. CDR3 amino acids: CASSLAREKLFF. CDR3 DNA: TGTGCCAGCAGTCTAGCGAGGGAAAAACTGTTTTTT.